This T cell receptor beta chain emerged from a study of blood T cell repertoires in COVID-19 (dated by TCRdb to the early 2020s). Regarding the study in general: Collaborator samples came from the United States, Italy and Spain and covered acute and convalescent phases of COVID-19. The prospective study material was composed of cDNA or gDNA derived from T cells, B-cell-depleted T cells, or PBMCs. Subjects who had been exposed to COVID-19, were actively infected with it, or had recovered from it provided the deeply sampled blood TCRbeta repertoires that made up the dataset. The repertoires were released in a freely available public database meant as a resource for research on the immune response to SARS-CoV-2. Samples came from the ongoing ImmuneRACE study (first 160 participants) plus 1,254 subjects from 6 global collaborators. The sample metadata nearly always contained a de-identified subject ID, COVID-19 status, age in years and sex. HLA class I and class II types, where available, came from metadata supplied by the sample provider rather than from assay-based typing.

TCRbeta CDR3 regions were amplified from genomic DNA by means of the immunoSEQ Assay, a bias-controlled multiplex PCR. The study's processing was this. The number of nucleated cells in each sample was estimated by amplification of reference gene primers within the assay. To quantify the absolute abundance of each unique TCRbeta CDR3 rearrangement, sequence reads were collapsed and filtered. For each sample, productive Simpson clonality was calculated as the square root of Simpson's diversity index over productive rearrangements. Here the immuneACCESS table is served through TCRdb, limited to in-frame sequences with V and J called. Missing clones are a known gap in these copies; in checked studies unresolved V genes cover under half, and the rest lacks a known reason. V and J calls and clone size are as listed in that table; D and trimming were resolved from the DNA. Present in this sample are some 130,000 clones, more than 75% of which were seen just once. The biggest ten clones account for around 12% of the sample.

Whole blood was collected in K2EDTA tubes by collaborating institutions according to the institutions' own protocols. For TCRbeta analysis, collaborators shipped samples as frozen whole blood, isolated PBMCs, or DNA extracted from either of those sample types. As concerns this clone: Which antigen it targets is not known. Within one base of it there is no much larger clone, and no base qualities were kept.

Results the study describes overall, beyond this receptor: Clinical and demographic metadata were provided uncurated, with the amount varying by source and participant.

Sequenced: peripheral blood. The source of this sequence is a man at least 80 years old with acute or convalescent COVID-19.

The CDR3 loop reads CASSPRGVSYTEAFF. The nucleotides are TGTGCCAGCAGCCCCCGGGGAGTTTCTTACACTGAAGCTTTCTTT. The rearrangement combines TRBV7-2 with TRBJ1-1; no D gene call is confident. Cut back by 5 bases and 3 bases, the V and J ends lie 16 bases apart. Taken from cysteine to phenylalanine, the CDR3 has 15 residues. Only the CDR3 DNA is retained, 45 bases long and in frame from the first base. CDR1 and CDR2 were assigned from the germline V gene as SGHTA and FQGNSA. The variable domain in full, with residues beyond the CDR3 obtained from the reference TRBV7-2 and TRBJ1-1 genes, is GAGVSQSPSNKVTEKGKDVELRCDPISGHTALYWYRQSLGQGLEFLIYFQGNSAPDKSGLPSDRFSAERTGGSVSTLTIQRTQQEDSAVYLCASSPRGVSYTEAFFGQGTRLTVV.